This T cell receptor beta chain originates from a study of neurological immune-mediated disorders. This CDR3 has 15 amino acids. Germline CDR1 SEHNR, CDR2 FQNEAQ (reference sequence). V shed 4 bases and J 1 base; nucleotides not matched to a gene: 3. Sorted libraries were made with approximately 920,000 CD4+ or CD8+ T cells. Each CDR3 protein is one row after TCRdb ran MiXCR on the 5' RACE reads. The data contain tens of thousands of distinct CDR3 sequences, 11% of them singletons. Material: CD4+ T cells from blood. The chain joins TRBV7-9 to TRBJ2-7; 11 nucleotides agree with TRBD1. The origin of this receptor is a woman under 40 with HTLV-1-associated myelopathy (HAM/TSP). This CDR3 is CASSSGQGASYEQYF. The CDR3 nucleotides are TGTGCCAGCAGCTCTGGACAGGGGGCATCCTACGAGCAGTACTTC.